This T cell receptor (beta chain) was profiled in a study of blood T cells in healthy people across ages. Together with a sample-barcoded 5' primer, a J-beta primer mix was included in a second PCR lasting roughly 6 to 12 cycles. TCRdb independently ran MiXCR on the 5' RACE reads; one entry per CDR3 protein. This sample has nearly 800,000 distinct CDR3 sequences; 20% to 30% occur once, and the top ten carry 3.7%. This CDR3 comprises 18 residues. Peripheral blood samples of roughly 9.8 milliliters were drawn from each donor. This clonotype was seen more than once but under ten times. Another study also made use of these data, one on T cells of mothers and their children.

The chain is built from TRBV21-1 and TRBJ2-5; the table names TRBD2, a call not compared with the DNA. The J call may be wrong; the DNA end is better matched by TRBJ2-7. TRBV21-1 is deemed a pseudogene. The TCR was taken from a boy younger than 18 in good health. The sample was blood. CDR3 residues: CASNLGLAVQIPSYEQYF. DNA of the CDR3: TGTGCCAGCAACCTGGGACTAGCGGTGCAGATCCCCTCCTACGAGCAGTACTTC.